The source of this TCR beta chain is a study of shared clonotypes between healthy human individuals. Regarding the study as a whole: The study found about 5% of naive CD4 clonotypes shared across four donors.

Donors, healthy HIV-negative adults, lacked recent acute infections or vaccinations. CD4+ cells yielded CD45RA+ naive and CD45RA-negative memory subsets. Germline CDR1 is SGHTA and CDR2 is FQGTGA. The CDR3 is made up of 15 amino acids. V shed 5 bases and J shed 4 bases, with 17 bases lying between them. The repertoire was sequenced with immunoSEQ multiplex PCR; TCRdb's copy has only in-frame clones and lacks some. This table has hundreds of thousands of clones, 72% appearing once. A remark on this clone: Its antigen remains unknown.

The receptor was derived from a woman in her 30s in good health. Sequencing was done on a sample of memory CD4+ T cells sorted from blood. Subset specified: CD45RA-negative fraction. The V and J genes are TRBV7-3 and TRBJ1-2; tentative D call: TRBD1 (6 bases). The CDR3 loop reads CASSPEGGLAYGYTF. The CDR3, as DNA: TGTGCCAGCAGCCCCGAGGGGGGGTTGGCCTATGGCTACACCTTC.